These T cell receptor beta chains were read from a single sample in a study of cytomegalovirus exposure and HLA in healthy donors. Measured with immunoSEQ multiplex PCR; TCRdb has only the in-frame clones, and not every one. Among about 90,000 clones listed, approximately 69% were seen once. The sequencing input was PBMCs. The receptors here all came from a woman aged 50 to 60 in good health and CMV-seropositive. Each CDR3 is given with its conserved first and last residue. D genes are given only for firm matches. A row's size may be missing; if present it is once, few, many or a size class.

>.|TRBV6-6|TRBJ2-7|few
CASSYDGGAIYEQYF
TGTGCCAGCAGTTACGATGGGGGGGCAATCTACGAGCAGTACTTC
>.|TRBV28|TRBJ2-1|.
CASSPYSYNEQFF
TGTGCCAGCAGCCCGTACTCCTACAATGAGCAGTTCTTC
>.|TRBV19|TRBJ2-6|.
CASRGVISGANVLTF
TGTGCCAGTAGGGGAGTGATCTCTGGGGCCAACGTCCTGACTTTC
>.|TRBV28|TRBJ2-6|.
CASSFSLDSSGANVLTF
TGTGCCAGCAGTTTTTCTCTGGACAGCTCTGGGGCCAACGTCCTGACTTTC
>.|TRBV30|TRBJ1-4|.
CAWNPQGTEKLFF
TGTGCCTGGAACCCCCAGGGGACTGAAAAACTGTTTTTT
>.|TRBV7-9|TRBJ1-5|many
CASSFGWGDQPQHF
TGTGCCAGCAGCTTCGGTTGGGGGGATCAGCCCCAGCATTTT
>TRBD2|TRBV6-1|TRBJ2-1|.
CASSSGGPDNEQFF
TGTGCCAGCAGTAGCGGGGGCCCCGACAATGAGCAGTTCTTC
>.|TRBV27|TRBJ1-2|.
CASSFYPGGIGYTF
TGTGCCAGCAGTTTCTACCCGGGGGGTATTGGCTACACCTTC
>TRBD1|TRBV7-3|TRBJ2-3|.
CASTHTRTGGGTDTQYF
TGTGCCAGCACCCATACTAGGACAGGGGGAGGAACAGATACGCAGTATTTT
>.|TRBV4-3|TRBJ1-2|.
CASSQDAGGAIGYTF
TGCGCCAGCAGCCAAGATGCCGGGGGAGCAATCGGCTACACCTTC
>TRBD1|TRBV5-6|TRBJ1-5|few
CASSLGDFGTGAYQPQHF
TGTGCCAGCAGCTTGGGGGATTTTGGGACAGGAGCGTATCAGCCCCAGCATTTT
>.|TRBV7-2|TRBJ1-1|.
CASSLEQSNTEAFF
TGTGCCAGCAGCTTGGAACAGTCGAACACTGAAGCTTTCTTT
>.|TRBV13|TRBJ2-2|.
CASSFRGQVGELFF
TGTGCCAGCAGCTTTCGCGGGCAGGTCGGGGAGCTGTTTTTT
>TRBD1|TRBV28|TRBJ1-2|once
CASSTGTVVGGYTF
TGTGCCAGCAGTACGGGGACAGTTGTCGGGGGCTACACCTTC
>TRBD2|TRBV6-5|TRBJ2-7|.
CASRRAGATYEQYF
TGTGCCAGCAGGAGAGCGGGGGCCACCTACGAGCAGTACTTC
>TRBD1|TRBV6-1|TRBJ1-5|.
CASSAGTGDPIRPQHF
TGTGCCAGCAGTGCTGGGACAGGGGATCCGATTCGGCCCCAGCATTTT
>.|TRBV2|TRBJ2-5|few
CASMRDNQETQYF
TGTGCCAGCATGAGGGACAACCAAGAGACCCAGTACTTC
>.|TRBV2|TRBJ1-1|once
CASSEDQAYTEAFF
TGTGCCAGCAGTGAAGACCAGGCCTACACTGAAGCTTTCTTT
>TRBD1|TRBV4-3|TRBJ1-2|.
CASSQETGQGYGYTF
TGCGCCAGCAGCCAAGAAACTGGACAGGGGTACGGCTACACCTTC
>.|TRBV7-2|TRBJ1-2|few
CASRPGGMNPGGTF
TGTGCCAGCAGACCGGGGGGGATGAATCCCGGTGGCACCTTC
>TRBD1|TRBV6-5|TRBJ2-7|few
CASSFTGQGYEQYF
TGTGCCAGCAGTTTCACCGGACAGGGCTACGAGCAGTACTTC
>.|TRBV13|TRBJ2-5|once
CASSTDGNQETQYF
TGTGCCAGCAGCACTGACGGGAACCAAGAGACCCAGTACTTC
>.|TRBV7-2|TRBJ2-5|.
CASSFAGVPPETQYF
TGTGCCAGCAGCTTTGCCGGGGTGCCGCCAGAGACCCAGTACTTC
>.|TRBV6-5|TRBJ1-2|.
CASSSYSGPNYGYTF
TGTGCCAGCAGTTCATACAGTGGCCCTAACTATGGCTACACCTTC
>.|TRBV19|TRBJ2-1|.
CASSIVREDEQFF
TGTGCCAGTAGTATAGTAAGGGAGGATGAGCAGTTCTTC
>TRBD1|TRBV19|TRBJ1-5|few
CASSIDGTGFRQPQHF
TGTGCCAGTAGTATAGATGGGACAGGGTTCCGACAGCCCCAGCATTTT
>.|TRBV5-1|TRBJ1-2|.
CASSLGVGFGYTF
TGCGCCAGCAGCCTAGGAGTTGGGTTTGGCTACACCTTC
>TRBD2|TRBV10-3|TRBJ2-3|few
CAISESLAGGGDTQYF
TGTGCCATCAGTGAGTCCTTAGCGGGGGGTGGAGATACGCAGTATTTT
>.|TRBV4-2|TRBJ1-6|few
CASSQAIGGDSPLHF
TGTGCCAGCAGCCAAGCCATCGGAGGCGATTCACCCCTCCACTTT
>TRBD1|TRBV19|TRBJ1-5|.
CASSPHPDRGILSNQPQHF
TGTGCCAGTAGTCCCCATCCGGACAGGGGGATCTTGAGCAATCAGCCCCAGCATTTT
>TRBD1|TRBV30|TRBJ1-1|.
CAFTQGDTEAFF
TGTGCCTTCACACAGGGGGACACTGAAGCTTTCTTT
>TRBD1|TRBV6-5|TRBJ1-1|.
CASSSPGGVTEAFF
TGTGCCAGCAGCAGCCCAGGGGGCGTAACTGAAGCTTTCTTT